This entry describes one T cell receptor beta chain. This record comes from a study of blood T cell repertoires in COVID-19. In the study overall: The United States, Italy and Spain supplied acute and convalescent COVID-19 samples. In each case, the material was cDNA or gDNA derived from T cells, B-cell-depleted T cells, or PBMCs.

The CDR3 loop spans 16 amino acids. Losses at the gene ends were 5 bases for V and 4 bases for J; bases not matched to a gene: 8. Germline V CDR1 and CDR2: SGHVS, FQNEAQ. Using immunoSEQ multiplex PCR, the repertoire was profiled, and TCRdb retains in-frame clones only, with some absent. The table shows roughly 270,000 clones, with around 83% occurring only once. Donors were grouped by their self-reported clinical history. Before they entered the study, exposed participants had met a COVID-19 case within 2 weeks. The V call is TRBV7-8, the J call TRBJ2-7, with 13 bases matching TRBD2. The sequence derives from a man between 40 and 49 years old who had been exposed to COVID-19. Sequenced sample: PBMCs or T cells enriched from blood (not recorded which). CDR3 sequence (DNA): TGTGCCAGCAGCGATAAGACTAGCGGGAGGCGGTACGAGCAGTACTTC. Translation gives CASSDKTSGRRYEQYF.